Each of the 10 T cell receptor beta chains below was sequenced from the same sample in a study of long-term antiretroviral therapy in people with HIV. The authors ran the immunoSEQ assay, v3.0, at survey level. Method: immunoSEQ multiplex PCR; TCRdb's copy keeps in-frame clones and lacks some. Counted here are about 23,000 clones, 81% occurring once; the ten biggest clones make up approximately 7%. The sequencing here drew on unsorted PBMCs, taken 1.5 years after starting antiretroviral therapy. The receptors here all came from a man aged 25 to 40 with HIV.

The chain employs TRBV6-1 and TRBJ1-2, with no clear D. The V gene lost 1 base and the J gene lost 0 bases, with 6 bases spanning the gap. The CDR3 is made up of 14 amino acids. Germline V gene data show CDR1 as MNHNS and CDR2 as SASEGT. The chain's CDR3 is CASSEGGSNYGYTF. DNA for the CDR3: TGTGCCAGCAGTGAAGGAGGATCTAACTATGGCTACACCTTC.

This sequence joins TRBV5-1 and TRBJ1-2; D is unclear. The germline V and J ends were trimmed by 0 bases and 4 bases, with 10 bases remaining between them. Germline V gene data show CDR1 as SGHRS and CDR2 as YFSETQ. The CDR3 extends over 14 amino acids. The CDR3 region is CASSLDSLGYGYTF. The CDR3 DNA follows: TGCGCCAGCAGCTTGGACAGCCTGGGCTATGGCTACACCTTC. Together with reference TRBV5-1 and TRBJ1-2, the CDR3 gives the full variable domain: KAGVTQTPRYLIKTRGQQVTLSCSPISGHRSVSWYQQTPGQGLQFLFEYFSETQRNKGNFPGRFSGRQFSNSRSEMNVSTLELGDSALYLCASSLDSLGYGYTFGSGTRLTVV.

The rearrangement uses TRBV5-8 and TRBJ1-3; D is possibly TRBD1 (5 bases). Trimming cost V 4 bases and J 3 bases, with 14 bases left between them. The CDR3 runs to 15 residues. Germline values: CDR1 SGHTS, CDR2 YDEGEE. CDR3 DNA sequence: TGTGCCAGCAGCCTGGGACGAGCGGATGGAAACACCATATATTTT. Translating it yields CASSLGRADGNTIYF.

The chain carries TRBV11-1 and TRBJ2-1, with D unclear. There are 14 residues in the CDR3. The V and J ends lost 8 bases and 2 bases respectively, with 13 bases between them. Per the germline V gene, CDR1 is SGHAT and CDR2 is FQDESV (reference sequence). The CDR3, as DNA: TGTGCCAGCGGTCTCTCCAGCGCCTACAATGAGCAGTTCTTC. It is translated as CASGLSSAYNEQFF.

This chain uses TRBV28 with TRBJ1-6; D ambiguous. Germline CDR1 is MDHEN and CDR2 is SYDVKM. This CDR3 comprises 14 residues. Trimming cost V 6 bases and J 13 bases, with 19 bases left between them. The CDR3 DNA is TGTGCCAGCAGCTTGGAGGTGTGGCCGACCCCCCTCCACTTT. This codes for CASSLEVWPTPLHF.

The chain is built from TRBV7-6 and TRBJ1-6; no reliable D call. The CDR3 has 13 amino acids. Trimming removed 4 bases from V and 8 bases from J, with 9 bases in between. Germline V CDR1 and CDR2: SGHVS, FNYEAQ. Here the CDR3 reads CASSSKPDSPLHF. CDR3 DNA sequence: TGTGCCAGCAGCTCTAAACCCGATTCACCCCTCCACTTT.

Only one count was recorded for this clone. The chain combines TRBV19 with TRBJ2-1; maybe TRBD2 (5 bases). Trimming stripped 6 bases from V and 6 bases from J, with 12 bases between. From germline, CDR1 is LNHDA and CDR2 SQIVND (reference sequence). The CDR3 runs to 13 residues. CDR3 protein: CASRDVGVNEQFF. The CDR3, as DNA: TGTGCCAGTAGGGATGTCGGGGTCAATGAGCAGTTCTTC.

The V and J genes are TRBV5-6 and TRBJ2-5, with D possibly being TRBD2 (6 bases). With 4 bases removed from V and 3 bases from J, the gap between germline ends came to 16 bases. The CDR3 runs 15 residues. CDR1 SGHDT and CDR2 YYEEEE come from the germline V gene. The CDR3 sequence: CASSQGLRLEETQYF. The CDR3, as DNA: TGTGCCAGCAGCCAGGGACTTCGGCTGGAAGAGACCCAGTACTTC.

The chain employs TRBV29-1 and TRBJ1-2; D unclear. Germline CDR1 SQVTM, CDR2 ANQGSEA. Trimming took 0 bases from V and 12 from J, leaving 11 bases between them. CDR3 length: 11 residues. Written as DNA, the CDR3 is TGCAGCGTTGAAGACCCCCGGTCTCACACCTTC. It is translated as CSVEDPRSHTF.

This clone was counted between two and nine times. The V gene is TRBV5-1, the J gene TRBJ1-1; 7 bases align to TRBD1. CDR3 length equals 16 residues. Germline V lookup: CDR1 SGHRS, CDR2 YFSETQ. V shed 0 bases and J 0 bases; nucleotides not matched to a gene: 5. CDR3 sequence reads: CASSLVQGNLNTEAFF. The CDR3 bases are TGCGCCAGCAGCTTGGTACAGGGGAATCTGAACACTGAAGCTTTCTTT.